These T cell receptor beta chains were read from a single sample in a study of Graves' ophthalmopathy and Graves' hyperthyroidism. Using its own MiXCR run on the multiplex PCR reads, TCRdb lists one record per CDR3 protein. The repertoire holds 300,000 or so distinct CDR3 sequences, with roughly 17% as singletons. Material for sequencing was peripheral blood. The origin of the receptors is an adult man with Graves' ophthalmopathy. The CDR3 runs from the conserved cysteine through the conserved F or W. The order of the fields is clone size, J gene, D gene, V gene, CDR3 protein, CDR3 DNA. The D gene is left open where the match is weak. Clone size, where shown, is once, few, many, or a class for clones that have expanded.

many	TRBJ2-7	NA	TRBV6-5	CASSYSTASYEQYF	TGTGCCAGCAGTTACTCGACAGCCAGCTACGAGCAGTACTTC
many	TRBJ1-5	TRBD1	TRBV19	CASRFSAGGNQPQHF	TGTGCCAGTAGGTTTTCTGCAGGGGGAAATCAGCCCCAGCATTTT
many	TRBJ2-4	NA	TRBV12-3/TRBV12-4	CASSLERREEYF	TGTGCCAGCAGTTTAGAACGGAGAGAAGAGTACTTC
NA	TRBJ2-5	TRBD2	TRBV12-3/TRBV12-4	CASSLASGTSGRALGETQYF	TGTGCCAGCAGTTTAGCCTCCGGGACTAGCGGGAGGGCCCTGGGGGAGACCCAGTACTTC
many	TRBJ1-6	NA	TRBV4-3	CASSPGYSYNSPLHF	TGCGCCAGCAGCCCTGGCTACTCCTATAATTCACCCCTCCACTTT
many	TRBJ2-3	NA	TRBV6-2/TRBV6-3	CASSYGSGSTDTQYF	TGTGCCAGCAGTTACGGATCGGGGTCCACAGATACGCAGTATTTT
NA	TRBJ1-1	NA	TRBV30	CAWSVGLGTEAFF	TGTGCCTGGAGTGTGGGGCTAGGCACTGAAGCTTTCTTT
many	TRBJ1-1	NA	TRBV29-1	CSVDQNTEAFF	TGCAGCGTTGACCAGAACACTGAAGCTTTCTTT
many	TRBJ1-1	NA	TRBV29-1	CSVDGTSTEAFF	TGCAGCGTTGATGGGACAAGCACTGAAGCTTTCTTT
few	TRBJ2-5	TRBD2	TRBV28	CASFGGGRQETQYF	TGTGCCAGCTTCGGGGGGGGGCGCCAAGAGACCCAGTACTTC
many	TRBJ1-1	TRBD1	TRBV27	CASSPRGRRTEAFF	TGTGCCAGCAGCCCCAGGGGGCGGAGAACTGAAGCTTTCTTT
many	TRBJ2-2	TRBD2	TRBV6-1	CASRHLAGGLAGELFF	TGTGCCAGCAGGCACCTAGCGGGGGGGCTGGCCGGGGAGCTGTTTTTT
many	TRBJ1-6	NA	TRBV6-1	CASSPDSPTPLHF	TGTGCCAGCAGTCCAGATTCCCCAACCCCCCTCCACTTT
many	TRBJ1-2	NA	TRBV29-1	CSVWGQVDGYTF	TGCAGCGTTTGGGGTCAGGTCGATGGCTACACCTTC
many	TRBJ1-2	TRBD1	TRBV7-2	CASSPRQGLYGYTF	TGTGCCAGCAGCCCCCGACAGGGCCTCTATGGCTACACCTTC
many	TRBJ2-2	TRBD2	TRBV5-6	CASSSTTSGISGELFF	TGTGCCAGCAGCTCAACAACTAGCGGGATATCCGGGGAGCTGTTTTTT
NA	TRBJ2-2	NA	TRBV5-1	CASRILDRNTGELFF	TGCGCCAGCAGGATACTTGACAGGAACACCGGGGAGCTGTTTTTT
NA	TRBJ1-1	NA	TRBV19	CASSKFSSAEAFF	TGTGCCAGTAGTAAGTTCTCCAGCGCAGAAGCTTTCTTT
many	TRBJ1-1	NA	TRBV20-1	CSAREPNTEAFF	TGCAGTGCTAGAGAACCGAACACTGAAGCTTTCTTT
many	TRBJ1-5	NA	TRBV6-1	CASSKTVLSNQPQHF	TGTGCCAGCAGCAAGACGGTTTTGAGCAATCAGCCCCAGCATTTT
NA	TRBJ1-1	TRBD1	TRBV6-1	CASTTGAWGTEAFF	TGTGCCAGCACCACAGGGGCCTGGGGCACTGAAGCTTTCTTT
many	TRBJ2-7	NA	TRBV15	CATSKGFSRALYEQYF	TGTGCCACCAGCAAGGGTTTCTCCAGGGCCTTATACGAGCAGTACTTC
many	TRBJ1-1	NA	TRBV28	CASFTQGGSTEAFF	TGTGCCAGCTTCACTCAGGGAGGGAGCACTGAAGCTTTCTTT
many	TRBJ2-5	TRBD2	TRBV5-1	CASSTSGLDLETQYF	TGCGCCAGCAGCACTTCGGGACTAGACCTGGAGACCCAGTACTTC
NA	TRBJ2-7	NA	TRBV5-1	CASSAVRGNYEQYF	TGCGCCAGCAGCGCCGTAAGGGGTAACTACGAGCAGTACTTC
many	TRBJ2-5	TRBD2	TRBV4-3	CASSQGGGAETQYF	TGCGCCAGCAGCCAAGGGGGAGGGGCCGAGACCCAGTACTTC
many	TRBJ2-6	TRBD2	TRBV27	CASSLARSGAGANVLTF	TGTGCCAGCAGTTTAGCCCGAAGCGGGGCTGGGGCCAACGTCCTGACTTTC
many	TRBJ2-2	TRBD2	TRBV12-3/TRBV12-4	CASALAGSTGELFF	TGTGCCAGCGCGCTAGCGGGATCCACCGGGGAGCTGTTTTTT
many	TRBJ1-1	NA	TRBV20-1	CSARDWTVNTEAFF	TGCAGTGCTAGAGATTGGACCGTAAACACTGAAGCTTTCTTT
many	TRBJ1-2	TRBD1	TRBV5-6	CASSQDREPGYTF	TGTGCCAGCAGCCAAGACAGGGAACCGGGCTACACCTTC
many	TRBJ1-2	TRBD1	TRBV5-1	CASSLAGNRGQDGYTF	TGCGCCAGCAGCTTGGCCGGGAACAGGGGGCAGGATGGCTACACCTTC
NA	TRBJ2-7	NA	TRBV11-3	CASSLGPDEQYF	TGTGCCAGCAGCTTAGGACCTGACGAGCAGTACTTC
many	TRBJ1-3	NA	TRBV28	CASSATHPSGNTIYF	TGTGCCAGCAGTGCCACCCACCCCTCTGGAAACACCATATATTTT
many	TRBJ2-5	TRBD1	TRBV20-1	CSASRDRGRETQYF	TGCAGTGCTAGTCGGGACAGGGGGCGCGAGACCCAGTACTTC
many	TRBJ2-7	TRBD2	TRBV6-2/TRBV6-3	CAGSYSAGLAGEGTLYEQYF	TGTGCCGGCAGTTACTCCGCTGGACTAGCGGGAGAAGGTACCCTCTACGAGCAGTACTTC
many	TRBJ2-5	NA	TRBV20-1	CGGWLAAPETQYF	TGCGGTGGCTGGTTGGCAGCGCCAGAGACCCAGTACTTC
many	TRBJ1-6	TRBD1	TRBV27	CASSARDRHNSPLHF	TGTGCCAGCAGTGCCCGGGACAGACATAATTCACCCCTCCACTTT
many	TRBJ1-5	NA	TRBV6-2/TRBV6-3	CASSYSGTSFFQPQHF	TGTGCCAGCAGTTACTCGGGGACCTCGTTTTTTCAGCCCCAGCATTTT
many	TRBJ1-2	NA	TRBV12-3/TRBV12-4	CASSLGFKGDGYTF	TGTGCCAGCAGTTTAGGTTTTAAGGGTGATGGCTACACCTTC
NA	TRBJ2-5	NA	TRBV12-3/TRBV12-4	CASSSSGLAIKTQYF	NA
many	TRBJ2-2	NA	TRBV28	CASSLEAAVRTGELFF	TGTGCCAGCAGTTTAGAGGCGGCCGTCAGGACCGGGGAGCTGTTTTTT
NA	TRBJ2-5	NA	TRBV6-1	CASSEALQWVQETQYF	TGTGCCAGCAGTGAAGCGCTTCAGTGGGTGCAAGAGACCCAGTACTTC
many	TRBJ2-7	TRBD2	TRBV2	CASKPGLAGLEQYF	TGTGCCAGCAAGCCGGGACTAGCGGGGTTGGAGCAGTACTTC
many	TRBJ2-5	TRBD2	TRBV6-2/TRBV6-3	CASSYSWGGGARETQYF	TGTGCCAGCAGTTACTCGTGGGGCGGGGGGGCACGAGAGACCCAGTACTTC
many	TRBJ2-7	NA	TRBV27	CASSRKMGSYEQYF	TGTGCCAGCAGCCGGAAGATGGGGTCCTACGAGCAGTACTTC
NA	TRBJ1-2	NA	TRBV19	CASSQGFVGYGYTF	TGTGCCAGTAGTCAGGGGTTTGTCGGCTATGGCTACACCTTC
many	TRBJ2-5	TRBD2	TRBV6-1	CASSGTSVRGTQYF	TGTGCCAGCAGTGGAACTAGCGTCCGAGGGACCCAGTACTTC
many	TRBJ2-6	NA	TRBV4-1	CASSPLGAGFGANVLTF	TGCGCCAGCAGCCCCTTGGGGGCCGGGTTCGGGGCCAACGTCCTGACTTTC
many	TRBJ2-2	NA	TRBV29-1	CSVGYLRGGELFF	TGCAGCGTTGGGTACCTTAGAGGCGGGGAGCTGTTTTTT
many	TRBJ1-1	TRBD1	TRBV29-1	CSVTQGVFLTEAFF	TGCAGCGTTACACAGGGGGTTTTTCTTACTGAAGCTTTCTTT
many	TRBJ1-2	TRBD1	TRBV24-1	CATSEAGQGDYGYTF	TGTGCCACCAGTGAAGCGGGACAGGGAGACTATGGCTACACCTTC
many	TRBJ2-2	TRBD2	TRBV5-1	CASSPLAGETTGELFF	TGCGCCAGCAGCCCACTAGCGGGAGAGACCACCGGGGAGCTGTTTTTT
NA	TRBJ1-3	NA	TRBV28	CASSKYSGNTIYF	TGTGCCAGCAGCAAATACTCTGGAAACACCATATATTTT
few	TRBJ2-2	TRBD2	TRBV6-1	CASRLAGEPGELFF	TGTGCCAGCAGGCTAGCGGGGGAACCCGGGGAGCTGTTTTTT
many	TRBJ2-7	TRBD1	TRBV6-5	CASSPPPGQGAEQYF	TGTGCCAGCAGTCCTCCCCCAGGACAGGGTGCGGAGCAGTACTTC
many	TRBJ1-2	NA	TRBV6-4	CASSRPSQGTYGYTF	TGTGCCAGCAGTCGACCGAGTCAAGGAACCTATGGCTACACCTTC